This T cell receptor beta chain was identified in a study of human T cells and chemical hapten exposure. Stated time point: pre-sensitization, week 0. Sample treatment: therapeutic diphenylcyclopropenone sensitization with weekly scalp DPC. This CDR3 has 13 amino acids. Germline CDR1 reads SGHRS; CDR2 reads YFSETQ. V was clipped by 0 bases and J by 2 bases, with 6 bases between them. MiXCR was run by TCRdb on the RACE reads, yielding one entry per CDR3 protein. The sample yields under 300,000 distinct CDR3 sequences, approximately 7.5% seen once. This clonotype showed up just a few times. Source: whole blood, taken in connection with sensitization to the hapten diphenylcyclopropenone (DPC). This TCR came from a man aged 18 to 30 with alopecia areata. Some clones in this sample may be carry-over from other donors' samples. V usage is TRBV5-1 and J usage is TRBJ2-7, with D hard to call. The CDR3: CASSLDPTYEQYF. The CDR3, as DNA: TGCGCCAGCAGCTTGGACCCGACCTACGAGCAGTACTTC.